The 13 T cell receptor beta chains below come from one sample, sequenced in a study of radiation and T cells in renal cell carcinoma. The data were produced by immunoSEQ multiplex PCR, yet TCRdb's version contains in-frame clones alone and is incomplete. The sample lists about 18,000 clones, roughly 60% occurring once. The treatment was: treatment-naive control, cytoreductive nephrectomy. Material: tumor tissue, obtained from a patient whose treatment was nephrectomy without radiotherapy. The receptors were gathered from a man in his fifties with renal cell carcinoma.

The J gene is TRBJ2-3, the V gene TRBV4-3, with D possibly matching TRBD1 (5 bases). The germline V and J ends were trimmed by 0 bases and 4 bases, with 8 bases remaining between them. CDR1 is LGHNA and CDR2 is YSLEER in the germline V gene. CDR3 size: 14 residues. The CDR3 DNA sequence: TGCGCCAGCAGCCAAGATCAGGGTTCAGATACGCAGTATTTT. Its protein product is CASSQDQGSDTQYF.

Sample share makes this clone large. The gene calls are TRBV6-5 and TRBJ1-1; TRBD1 is a possible D gene (5 bases). This CDR3 is 13 amino acids long. Germline V gene sequence: CDR1 MNHEY, CDR2 SVGAGI. V lost 7 bases and J lost 4, with 13 bases in between. CDR3: CASMVRRGTEAFF. The CDR3 nucleotides read TGTGCCAGCATGGTCAGGAGGGGCACTGAAGCTTTCTTT.

In its sample, this clone was seen many times. V and J are TRBV5-1 and TRBJ2-5; D is unresolved. The CDR3 contains 15 residues. Germline CDR1 is SGHRS and CDR2 is YFSETQ. Trimming took 0 bases from V and 0 from J, leaving 9 bases between them. The CDR3 reads CASSLGPQNQETQYF. The DNA for the CDR3 is TGCGCCAGCAGCTTGGGTCCACAGAACCAAGAGACCCAGTACTTC.

V and J are TRBV30 and TRBJ1-6; 8 bases match TRBD1. There are 15 residues in the CDR3. J gave up 9 bases and V 0 bases, and 7 bases lay outside the gene matches. Germline lookup yields CDR1 GTSNPN and CDR2 SVGIG (reference sequence). Here the CDR3 DNA reads TGTGCCTGGAGTGTACTCGGACAGGGAGGTTCACCCCTCCACTTT. Amino acids: CAWSVLGQGGSPLHF. Filled out from reference TRBV30 and TRBJ1-6, the complete variable domain reads SQTIHQWPATLVQPVGSPLSLECTVEGTSNPNLYWYRQAAGRGLQLLFYSVGIGQISSEVPQNLSASRPQDRQFILSSKKLLLSDSGFYLCAWSVLGQGGSPLHFGNGTRLTVT.

The J gene is TRBJ1-2, the V gene TRBV15; D may be TRBD1 (5 bases). The germline V and J ends were trimmed by 3 bases and 2 bases, with 16 bases remaining between them. Germline CDR1 LNHNV, CDR2 YYDKDF (reference sequence). The CDR3 runs 16 residues. In nucleotides, the CDR3 is TGTGCCACCAGCAGGGAACAAGGGGCTTCGAACTATGGCTACACCTTC. Translating gives CATSREQGASNYGYTF.

The V and J genes are TRBV9 and TRBJ1-4; 8 positions match TRBD1. J lost 8 bases, V lost 0 bases, and 3 bases had no gene match. The CDR3 is made up of 14 amino acids. The V gene's germline CDR1 is SGDLS and CDR2 YYNGEE. DNA for the CDR3: TGTGCCAGCAGCGTAGACGGACAGGGAGAAAAACTGTTTTTT. It codes for CASSVDGQGEKLFF. Based on the CDR3 plus reference TRBV9 and TRBJ1-4, the full variable domain is DSGVTQTPKHLITATGQRVTLRCSPRSGDLSVYWYQQSLDQGLQFLIQYYNGEERAKGNILERFSAQQFPDLHSELNLSSLELGDSALYFCASSVDGQGEKLFFGSGTQLSVL.

A few counts support this clone. The rearrangement uses TRBV29-1 and TRBJ1-4, with D uncertain. The V end lost 4 bases, the J end lost 8 bases, and 17 bases lay between the germline ends. Germline CDR1 is SQVTM and CDR2 is ANQGSEA. The CDR3 is made up of 14 amino acids. The CDR3 DNA is TGCAGCGTTGGGTCAGGAGTCCACGGCGAAAAACTGTTTTTT. It translates to CSVGSGVHGEKLFF.

Of note for this clone: An end of the junction does not agree with germline; a read error may underlie this. The chain uses TRBV2 and TRBJ2-3; 10 bases fit TRBD1. Germline values: CDR1 SNHLY, CDR2 FYNNEI. The CDR3 sequence is 12 residues long. Here the CDR3 DNA reads TGTGCCGGCAGGGACAGGGGTGATACGCAGTATTTT. It translates to CAGRDRGDTQYF.

V gene TRBV6-5 combines with J gene TRBJ1-2, with TRBD1 as a possible D gene (6 bases). The CDR3 extends over 15 amino acids. V lost 6 bases to trimming and J lost 1 base, with 15 bases between them. The V gene's germline CDR1 is MNHEY and CDR2 SVGAGI. The CDR3 nucleotides are TGTGCCAGCAGAAAGACAGGCCTACTTAACTATGGCTACACCTTC. It encodes CASRKTGLLNYGYTF.

The chain employs TRBV19 and TRBJ2-3; D gene uncertain. The length of the CDR3 is 16 residues. Trimming shortened V by 0 bases and J by 0 bases, and 10 bases separated the two germline ends. Germline assignment: CDR1 LNHDA and CDR2 SQIVND (reference sequence). The DNA of the CDR3 is TGTGCCAGTAGTATAGAGGTGACAATTAGCACAGATACGCAGTATTTT. It is translated as CASSIEVTISTDTQYF.

The CDR3 loop reads CASSQDWTAGNTIYF. CDR3 sequence (DNA): TGCGCCAGCAGCCAGGATTGGACAGCTGGAAACACCATATATTTT. This chain connects TRBV4-3 to TRBJ1-3, with D possibly matching TRBD1 (6 bases). Germline loops: CDR1 LGHNA, CDR2 YSLEER. The CDR3 loop spans 15 amino acids. Trimming took 3 bases from V and 2 from J, leaving 11 bases between them.

The chain has TRBV7-2 and TRBJ2-3; D gene uncertain. Germline lookup yields CDR1 SGHTA and CDR2 FQGNSA. Trimming took off 5 bases at V and 0 bases at J, with 15 bases between the two ends. The CDR3 sequence is 16 residues long. DNA for the CDR3: TGTGCCAGCAGCCCCCCCGGAGTCCCTAGCACAGATACGCAGTATTTT. Translated, it gives CASSPPGVPSTDTQYF.

CDR3 DNA: TGTGCCATCAGTGAGTCCCCAACGCGGGAGCAGTACTTC. This sequence encodes CAISESPTREQYF. This chain joins TRBV10-3 and TRBJ2-7; D gene unclear. Germline assignment: CDR1 ENHRY and CDR2 SYGVKD. The V and J ends lost 0 bases and 7 bases respectively, with 10 bases between them. CDR3 size: 13 residues.